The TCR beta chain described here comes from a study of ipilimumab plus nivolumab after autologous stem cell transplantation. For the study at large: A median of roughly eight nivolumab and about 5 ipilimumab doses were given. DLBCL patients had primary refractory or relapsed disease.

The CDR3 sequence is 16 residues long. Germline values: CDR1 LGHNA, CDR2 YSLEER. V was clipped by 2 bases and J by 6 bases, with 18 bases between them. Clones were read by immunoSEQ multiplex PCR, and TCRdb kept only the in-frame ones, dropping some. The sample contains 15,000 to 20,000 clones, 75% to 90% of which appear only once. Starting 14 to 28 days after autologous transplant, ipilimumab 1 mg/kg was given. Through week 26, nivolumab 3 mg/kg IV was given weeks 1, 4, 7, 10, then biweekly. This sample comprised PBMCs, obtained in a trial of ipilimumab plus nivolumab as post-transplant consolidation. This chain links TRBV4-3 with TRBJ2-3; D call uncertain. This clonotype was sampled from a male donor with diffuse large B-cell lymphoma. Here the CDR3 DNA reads TGCGCCAGCAGCCAAAATAGCCTGGCCCCCACCGATACGCAGTATTTT. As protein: CASSQNSLAPTDTQYF.